There are a few counts of the clone carrying this TCR beta chain. This specimen belongs to a study of T-cell reconstitution after alpha-beta-depleted transplantation in children. Unique molecular identifiers were incorporated when the TCRbeta library was constructed. TCRdb re-derived calls from the PCR reads in MiXCR, one entry per CDR3 protein. Here the sample spans 600,000 to 700,000 distinct CDR3 sequences, over 15% being singletons. With V trimmed by 0 bases and J by 2 bases, 5 bases remained unmatched. The CDR3 length is 16 residues. Germline V gives CDR1 MNHEY, CDR2 SVGAGI. J is TRBJ1-1 and V is TRBV6-5; TRBD1 aligns across 8 bases. This clonotype was sampled from a human donor who donated a stem cell graft to a child with acute myeloid leukemia. Specimen: PBMCs from the stem cell graft donor, collected from the stem cell graft. The CDR3 DNA reads as TGTGCCAGCAGTTACTCTTGGACAGGGATTAACACTGAAGCTTTCTTT. This encodes CASSYSWTGINTEAFF.